The rows below give T cell receptor beta chains drawn from one sample of a study of blood T cell repertoires in COVID-19. TCRdb's copy holds only in-frame clones and misses some; the assay was immunoSEQ multiplex PCR. The sample has under 250,000 clones; more than 65% are singletons. The sample consisted of peripheral blood. The source is a woman aged 25 to 39 who had recovered from COVID-19. CDR3s include the opening cysteine and the closing phenylalanine or tryptophan. Fields, in order: V gene, J gene, CDR3 protein.

v_gene: TRBV7-2; j_gene: TRBJ2-3; CDR3aa: CASSGTSGSPADTQYF
v_gene: TRBV25-1; j_gene: TRBJ2-3; CDR3aa: CASTPGTSGRTDTQYF
v_gene: TRBV7-3; j_gene: TRBJ2-3; CDR3aa: CASSPDRATDTQYF
v_gene: TRBV11-2; j_gene: TRBJ2-7; CDR3aa: CASSFGLAVYEQYF
v_gene: TRBV5-1; j_gene: TRBJ1-3; CDR3aa: CASSGGGTGNTIYF
v_gene: TRBV28; j_gene: TRBJ1-6; CDR3aa: CASITGQGPTSPLHF
v_gene: TRBV7-9; j_gene: TRBJ2-7; CDR3aa: CASSSTTLTYEQYF
v_gene: TRBV28; j_gene: TRBJ2-3; CDR3aa: CASSLRPISGGRVADTQYF
v_gene: TRBV5-1; j_gene: TRBJ2-5; CDR3aa: CASSLATGAGETQYF
v_gene: TRBV7-2; j_gene: TRBJ2-2; CDR3aa: CASSRDRGAGELFF
v_gene: TRBV7-9; j_gene: TRBJ2-1; CDR3aa: CASSPGLASYNEQFF
v_gene: TRBV5-4; j_gene: TRBJ2-2; CDR3aa: CASSAPGTVNTGELFF
v_gene: TRBV4-2; j_gene: TRBJ1-1; CDR3aa: CASSQVSRANTEAFF
v_gene: TRBV5-6; j_gene: TRBJ2-2; CDR3aa: CASSLLAGGGTGELFF
v_gene: TRBV20-1; j_gene: TRBJ1-2; CDR3aa: CSASSGDTFYGYTF
v_gene: TRBV5-5; j_gene: TRBJ2-5; CDR3aa: CASGDGYQETQYF
v_gene: TRBV2; j_gene: TRBJ1-6; CDR3aa: CASSVQGRGNSPLHF
v_gene: TRBV5-4; j_gene: TRBJ2-6; CDR3aa: CASSFLVGGAGYSGANVLTF
v_gene: TRBV18; j_gene: TRBJ2-5; CDR3aa: CASSPPGGAETQYF
v_gene: TRBV28; j_gene: TRBJ1-4; CDR3aa: CASLGTGPNEKLFF
v_gene: TRBV10-2; j_gene: TRBJ2-5; CDR3aa: CASSGGETQYF
v_gene: TRBV7-9; j_gene: TRBJ2-2; CDR3aa: CASSLGRANTGELFF
v_gene: TRBV9; j_gene: TRBJ2-5; CDR3aa: CASSQRMEGTQYF
v_gene: TRBV11-3; j_gene: TRBJ2-6; CDR3aa: CASSPGTGRYDVLTF
v_gene: TRBV5-4; j_gene: TRBJ1-4; CDR3aa: CASSLGGGAQREKLFF
v_gene: TRBV5-5; j_gene: TRBJ1-2; CDR3aa: CASSFAGGPMGGYTF
v_gene: TRBV7-3; j_gene: TRBJ1-1; CDR3aa: CASSLMGDTEAFF
v_gene: TRBV19; j_gene: TRBJ2-6; CDR3aa: CASSIAGLSSGANVLTF
v_gene: TRBV7-9; j_gene: TRBJ1-6; CDR3aa: CASSLGQGGGNSPLHF
v_gene: TRBV27; j_gene: TRBJ2-7; CDR3aa: CASSIQGALFF
v_gene: TRBV6-5; j_gene: TRBJ2-1; CDR3aa: CASAPGTRYYNEQFF
v_gene: TRBV28; j_gene: TRBJ1-2; CDR3aa: CASKEVGAYGYTF
v_gene: TRBV7-3; j_gene: TRBJ2-3; CDR3aa: CASSLNSLAGASTDTQYF
v_gene: TRBV24-1; j_gene: TRBJ2-2; CDR3aa: CATSDYDRGGTGELFF
v_gene: TRBV11-2; j_gene: TRBJ2-5; CDR3aa: CASEQGWETQYF
v_gene: TRBV6-5; j_gene: TRBJ1-1; CDR3aa: CATYHADRPGGGAFF
v_gene: TRBV29-1; j_gene: TRBJ2-7; CDR3aa: CSVLSRAYEQYF
v_gene: TRBV7-6; j_gene: TRBJ2-6; CDR3aa: CASSLGVLPSSGANVLTF
v_gene: TRBV4-1; j_gene: TRBJ2-7; CDR3aa: CASSQGQGDSYEQYF
v_gene: TRBV29-1; j_gene: TRBJ1-5; CDR3aa: CSALSGSDQPQHF
v_gene: TRBV7-9; j_gene: TRBJ2-1; CDR3aa: CASSFLTLSYNEQFF
v_gene: TRBV11-2; j_gene: TRBJ2-2; CDR3aa: CASSSLAGEGTGELFF
v_gene: TRBV15; j_gene: TRBJ2-1; CDR3aa: CATSRYGSGSYNEQFF